Listed here is a single TCR beta chain. This sample was taken from a study of beta chain features in type 1 diabetes. Per germline, CDR1 GTSNPN and CDR2 SVGIG (reference sequence). This CDR3 has 16 residues. Germline trimming cut 1 base from V and 2 bases from J; bases unmatched to any gene: 6. cDNA synthesis used the whole RNA isolate, giving expressed TCRB sequences. Read counts averaged roughly 3.7 million for samples of naive, central memory and regulatory T cells. Produced via immunoSEQ multiplex PCR; TCRdb's table is partial and in-frame only. The data show 450,000 to 600,000 clones, around 28% seen once.

The source material was naive CD4+ T cells from blood. This rearrangement joins TRBV30 to TRBJ1-3, with 9 bases aligning to TRBD1. The receptor was derived from a man aged 18 to 29 in good health. CDR3 sequence reads: CAWSGDRGMAGNTIYF. The DNA for the CDR3 is TGTGCCTGGAGTGGCGACAGGGGGATGGCTGGAAACACCATATATTTT.